Sequencing of this T cell receptor beta chain was carried out in a study of blood T cells in healthy people across ages. This clonotype was observed a handful of times. What it binds is unknown. With a much larger clone just one base away, this may be a read error. The second PCR ran about 6 to 12 cycles with a sample-barcoded 5' primer and J-beta primers. Every cDNA molecule carried a tag from a template-switch adaptor bearing 12 random nucleotides. Via MiXCR, TCRdb re-called the 5' RACE reads, giving one row per CDR3 protein. Counted here are a few hundred thousand distinct CDR3 sequences, over 25% occurring once; the ten biggest clones make up approximately 4%. Findings and limits, study-wide: CMV status of donors was unknown, possibly confounding expanded clonotype changes.

These records were also assigned to another study, of T cells of mothers and their children. According to that study: Maternal samples each gave over 9 million TCR beta CDR3 reads, and child samples approximately 2.8 million each. Related mother-child pairs showed slightly, non-significantly higher overlap than unrelated pairs.

Sequenced material: blood. This receptor was obtained from a boy between 2 and 10 years old in good health.

In DNA, the CDR3 is TGTACCATCGCAGGACAGGGGGCGTCGGAGACCCAGTACTTC. Translation gives CTIAGQGASETQYF. The chain is built from TRBV10-3 and TRBJ2-5, with 11 bases matching TRBD1. There are 14 residues in the CDR3. Per germline, CDR1 ENHRY and CDR2 SYGVKD.